This T cell receptor beta chain comes out of a study of T-cell memory formation after mild COVID-19. TCRdb analysed the 5' RACE reads with MiXCR anew, one entry per CDR3 protein. The table lists 89,000 or so distinct CDR3 sequences, 13% of them singletons. V lost 6 bases and J 13 bases, leaving 21 bases between the germline ends. The CDR3 has 13 amino acids. Per the germline V gene, CDR1 is SGHAT and CDR2 is FQNNGV. This rearrangement joins TRBV11-2 to TRBJ1-2; D not certain. Sequencing was done on a sample of PBMCs or a T cell subset sorted from them (not recorded which). The receptor comes from a young man who had mild COVID-19 (a few samples of this study predate the infection). Cell type and time point are not known. The CDR3 nucleotides read TGTGCCAGCAGTGTTTCAGTAGAACGCGAGGTCACCTTC. The encoded protein is CASSVSVEREVTF.